The following is a TCR beta chain sequence with its context. Antigen unknown. This record belongs to a study of PD-1 blockade in classical Hodgkin lymphoma. Points from the study as a whole: Newly diagnosed patients had baseline TCR diversity that was reportedly lower than that of healthy donors. Differences between repertoires have undefined causes, possibly disease activity or prior therapy. CD4+ TCR diversity, unlike CD8+, climbed significantly by C4D1. The authors excluded patients who started nivolumab under 1 year after ASCT.

Every one of the patients relapsed after autologous stem cell transplantation (brentuximab vedotin exposure was variable). Profiling relied on immunoSEQ multiplex PCR, and the TCRdb table lists in-frame clones only, not all of them. The sample includes under 60,000 clones, around 73% of them seen just once. The CDR3 consists of 10 residues. V shed 6 bases and J shed 2 bases, with 1 base lying between them. The germline V gene has CDR1 SNHLY and CDR2 FYNNEI. The chain couples TRBV2 to TRBJ1-2; no clear D gene. This TCR came from a human donor with classical Hodgkin lymphoma. Sequenced material: peripheral blood mononuclear cells (PBMCs), taken before the second cycle of nivolumab. CDR3 amino acids: CASRNYGYTF. The CDR3 coding sequence is TGTGCCAGCAGGAACTATGGCTACACCTTC.